Sequencing of this T cell receptor (beta chain) was carried out in a study of CD8+ T cells in alopecia areata. Collection of lesional scalp punch biopsies and peripheral blood was performed in alopecia areata patients. This CDR3 spans 14 amino acids. V shed 0 bases and J shed 1 base, with 4 bases lying between them. Germline CDR1 is MNHNY and CDR2 is SVGAGI (reference sequence). TCR sequencing used cDNA made by reverse transcription of extracted RNA. Sequenced by immunoSEQ multiplex PCR; TCRdb stores in-frame clones only, minus some. The sample includes 150,000 or so clones, over 70% of them seen just once.

V gene TRBV6-6 combines with J gene TRBJ2-1, with D unresolved. The starting material was CD8+ T cells sorted from blood, obtained at week 0. This TCR came from a human donor with alopecia areata. CDR3 nucleotide sequence: TGTGCCAGCAGTTACTCGGCTTCCTACAATGAGCAGTTCTTC. Protein: CASSYSASYNEQFF.